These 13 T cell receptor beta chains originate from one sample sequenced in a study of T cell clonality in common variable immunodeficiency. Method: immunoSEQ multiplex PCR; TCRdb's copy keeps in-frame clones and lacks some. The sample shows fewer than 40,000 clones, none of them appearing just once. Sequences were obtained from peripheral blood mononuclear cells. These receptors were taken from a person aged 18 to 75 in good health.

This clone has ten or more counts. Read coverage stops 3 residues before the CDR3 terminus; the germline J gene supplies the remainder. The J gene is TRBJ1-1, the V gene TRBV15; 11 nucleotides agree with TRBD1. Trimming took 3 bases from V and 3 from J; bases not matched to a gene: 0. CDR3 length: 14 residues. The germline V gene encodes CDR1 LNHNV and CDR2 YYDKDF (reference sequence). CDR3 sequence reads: CATSRGQGDTEAFF. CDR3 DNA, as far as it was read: TGTGCCACCAGCAGGGGACAGGGGGACACTGAA. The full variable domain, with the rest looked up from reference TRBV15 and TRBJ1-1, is DAMVIQNPRYQVTQFGKPVTLSCSQTLNHNVMYWYQQKSSQAPKLLFHYYDKDFNNEADTPDNFQSRRPNTSFCFLDIRSPGLGDTAMYLCATSRGQGDTEAFFGQGTRLTVV.

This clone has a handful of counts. The CDR3 sequence: CASCQAVRANVLTF. CDR3 bases read: TGTGCCAGCTGTCAAGCCGTTAGGGCCAACGTC. The chain employs TRBV25-1 and TRBJ2-6; no clear D gene. The read finishes 3 residues shy of the CDR3 end, and the germline J gene is used to complete it. CDR3 length: 14 residues. V lost 8 bases and J 5 bases, leaving 13 bases between the germline ends. The germline CDR1 and CDR2 sequences are MGHDK and SYGVNS.

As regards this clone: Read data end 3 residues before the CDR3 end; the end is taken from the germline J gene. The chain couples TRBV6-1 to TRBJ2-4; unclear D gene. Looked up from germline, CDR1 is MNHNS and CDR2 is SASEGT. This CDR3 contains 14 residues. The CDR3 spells CASSEAPGLYGQYF. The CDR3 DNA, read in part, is TGTGCCAGCAGTGAAGCGCCAGGCCTCTATGGT.

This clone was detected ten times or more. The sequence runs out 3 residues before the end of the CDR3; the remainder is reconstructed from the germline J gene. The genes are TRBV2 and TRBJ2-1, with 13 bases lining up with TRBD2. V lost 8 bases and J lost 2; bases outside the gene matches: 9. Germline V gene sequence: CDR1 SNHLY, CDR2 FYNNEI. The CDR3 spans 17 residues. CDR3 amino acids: CASDGRGTSGAYNEQFF. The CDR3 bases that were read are TGTGCCAGCGACGGCCGCGGGACTAGCGGGGCCTACAATGAG. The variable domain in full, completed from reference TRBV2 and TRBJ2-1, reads EPEVTQTPSHQVTQMGQEVILRCVPISNHLYFYWYRQILGQKVEFLVSFYNNEISEKSEIFDDQFSVERPDGSNFTLKIRSTKLEDSAMYFCASDGRGTSGAYNEQFFGPGTRLTVL.

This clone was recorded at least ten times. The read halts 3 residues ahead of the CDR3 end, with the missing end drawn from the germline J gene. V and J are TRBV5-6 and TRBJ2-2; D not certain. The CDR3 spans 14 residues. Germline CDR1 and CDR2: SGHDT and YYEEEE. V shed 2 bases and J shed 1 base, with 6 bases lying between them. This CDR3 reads CASSFQVNTGELFF. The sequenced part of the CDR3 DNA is TGTGCCAGCAGCTTCCAGGTGAACACCGGGGAG.

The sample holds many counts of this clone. This CDR3 is CASSPSNQPQHF. The DNA read from the CDR3 is TGTGCCAGTAGTCCTTCGAATCAGCCC. The J gene is TRBJ1-5, the V gene TRBV19; D is unresolved. The read gets to within 3 residues of the CDR3 end, and the germline J gene fills in the rest. The CDR3 runs 12 residues. The V end was cut by 5 bases, the J end by 4 bases, with 6 bases between. The V gene's germline CDR1 is LNHDA and CDR2 SQIVND (reference sequence).

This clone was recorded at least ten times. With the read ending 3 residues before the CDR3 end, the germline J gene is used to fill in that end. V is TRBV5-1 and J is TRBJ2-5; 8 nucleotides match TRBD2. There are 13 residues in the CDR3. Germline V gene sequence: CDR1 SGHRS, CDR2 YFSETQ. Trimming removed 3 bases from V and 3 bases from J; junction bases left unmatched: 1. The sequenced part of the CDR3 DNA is TGCGCCAGCAGCTCGACTAGCGAAGAGACC. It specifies CASSSTSEET. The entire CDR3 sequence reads CASSSTSEETQYF.

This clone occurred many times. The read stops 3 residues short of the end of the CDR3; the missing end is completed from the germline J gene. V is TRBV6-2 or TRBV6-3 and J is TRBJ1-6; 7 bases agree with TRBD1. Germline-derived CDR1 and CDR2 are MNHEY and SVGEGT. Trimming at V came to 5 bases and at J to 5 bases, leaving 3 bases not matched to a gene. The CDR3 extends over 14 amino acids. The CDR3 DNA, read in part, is TGTGCCAGCAGTCCCGGGACAGATAATTCACCC. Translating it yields CASSPGTDNSP. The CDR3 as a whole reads CASSPGTDNSPLHF.

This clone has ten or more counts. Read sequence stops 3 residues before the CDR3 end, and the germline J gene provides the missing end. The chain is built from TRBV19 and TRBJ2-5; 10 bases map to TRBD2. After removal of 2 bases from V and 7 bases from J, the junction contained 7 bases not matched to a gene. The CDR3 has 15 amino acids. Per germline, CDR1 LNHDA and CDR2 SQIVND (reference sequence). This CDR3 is CASSIQRGGRGTQYF. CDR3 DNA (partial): TGTGCCAGTAGTATACAGCGGGGGGGCCGGGGGACC.

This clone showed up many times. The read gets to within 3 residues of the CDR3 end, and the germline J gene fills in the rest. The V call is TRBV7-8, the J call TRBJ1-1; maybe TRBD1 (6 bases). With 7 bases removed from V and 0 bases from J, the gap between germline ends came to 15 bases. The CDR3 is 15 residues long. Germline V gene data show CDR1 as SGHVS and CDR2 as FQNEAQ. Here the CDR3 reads CASTLTGGMNTEAFF. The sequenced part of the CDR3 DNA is TGTGCCAGCACCTTGACAGGCGGAATGAACACTGAA. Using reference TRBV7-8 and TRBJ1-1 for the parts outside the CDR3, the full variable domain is GAGVSQSPRYKVAKRGQDVALRCDPISGHVSLFWYQQALGQGPEFLTYFQNEAQLDKSGLPSDRFFAERPEGSVSTLKIQRTQQEDSAVYLCASTLTGGMNTEAFFGQGTRLTVV.

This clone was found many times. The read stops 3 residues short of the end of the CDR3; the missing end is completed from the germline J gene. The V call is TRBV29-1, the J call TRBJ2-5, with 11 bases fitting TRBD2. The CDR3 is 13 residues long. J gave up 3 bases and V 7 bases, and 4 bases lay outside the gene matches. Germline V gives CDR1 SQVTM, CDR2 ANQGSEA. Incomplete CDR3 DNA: TGCAGCGGGGGGGGACTAGCGGAAGAGACC. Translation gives CSGGGLAEET. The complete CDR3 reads CSGGGLAEETQYF.

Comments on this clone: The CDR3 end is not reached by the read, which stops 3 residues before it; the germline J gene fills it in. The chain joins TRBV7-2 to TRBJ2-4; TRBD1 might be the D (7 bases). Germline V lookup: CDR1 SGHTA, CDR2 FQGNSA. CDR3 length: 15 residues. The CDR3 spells CASTQGGVGSYGQYF. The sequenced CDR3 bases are TGTGCCAGCACCCAGGGGGGAGTTGGGAGCTATGGT.

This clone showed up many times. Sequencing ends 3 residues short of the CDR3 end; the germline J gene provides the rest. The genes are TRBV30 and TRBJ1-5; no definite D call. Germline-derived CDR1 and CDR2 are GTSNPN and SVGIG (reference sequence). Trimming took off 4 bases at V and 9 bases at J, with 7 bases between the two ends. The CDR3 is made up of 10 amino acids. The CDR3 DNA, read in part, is TGTGCCTGGAATTATCGGCCC. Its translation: CAWNYRP. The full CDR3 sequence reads CAWNYRPQHF. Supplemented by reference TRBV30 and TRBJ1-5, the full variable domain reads SQTIHQWPATLVQPVGSPLSLECTVEGTSNPNLYWYRQAAGRGLQLLFYSVGIGQISSEVPQNLSASRPQDRQFILSSKKLLLSDSGFYLCAWNYRPQHFGDGTRLSIL.